The 11 T cell receptor beta chains below were found in one sample sequenced in a study of cytomegalovirus exposure and HLA in healthy donors (dated by TCRdb to the late 2010s). Libraries came from the immunoSEQ multiplex PCR assay. A mixture of 60 forward primers for TCR Vbeta segments and 13 reverse primers for TCR Jbeta segments was used in the multiplex PCR. TCRdb retrieved this table from immuneACCESS and kept in-frame rearrangements only. Not all clones are present; in checked studies, unresolved V genes account for under half, and no reason is known for the remainder. The sample data list 80,000 to 95,000 clones, and more than 55% of these were observed just once. 2% to 2.5% of the sample belongs to the ten largest clones. What was sequenced was PBMCs. The receptors derive from a human donor in good health.

The chain uses TRBV5-1 and TRBJ2-3, with D possibly matching TRBD2 (6 bases). The V end lost 4 bases, the J end lost 4 bases, and 13 bases lay between the germline ends. The CDR3 is made up of 14 amino acids. Germline CDR1 is SGHRS and CDR2 is YFSETQ. DNA for the CDR3: TGCGCCAGCAGCCCACTAGCATTCGCAGATACGCAGTATTTT. Its protein product is CASSPLAFADTQYF.

This clone appeared a few times. This sequence joins TRBV2 and TRBJ1-2, with D possibly being TRBD1 (6 bases). This CDR3 is built from 12 residues. CDR1 and CDR2 from the germline V gene are SNHLY and FYNNEI. V gave up 6 bases and J gave up 5 bases, with 10 bases separating them. CDR3 nucleotides: TGTGCCAGCAGGGGAACAGGGTATGGCTACACCTTC. This encodes CASRGTGYGYTF.

The J gene is TRBJ2-3, the V gene TRBV28, with 7 bases that match TRBD2. Unmatched junction bases numbered 10, after V lost 6 bases and J lost 1 base. The CDR3 is 16 amino acids. Germline V gene data show CDR1 as MDHEN and CDR2 as SYDVKM. The CDR3 nucleotides read TGTGCCAGCAGCAGACTAACTAGCGCACGCACAGATACGCAGTATTTT. It yields the protein CASSRLTSARTDTQYF.

The chain combines TRBV15 with TRBJ2-7; 8 bases are shared with TRBD1. Germline values: CDR1 LNHNV, CDR2 YYDKDF (reference sequence). This CDR3 is 14 amino acids long. With V trimmed by 1 base and J by 1 base, 0 bases remained unmatched. The CDR3 DNA reads as TGTGCCACCAGCAGAGGACAGGGGTCCTACGAGCAGTACTTC. Its protein product is CATSRGQGSYEQYF.

A note on this clone: Other nucleotide sequences from this sample produce the same CDR3. The chain combines TRBV19 with TRBJ2-7; 9 bases align to TRBD1. The CDR3 has 15 amino acids. The germline V gene encodes CDR1 LNHDA and CDR2 SQIVND (reference sequence). V shed 3 bases and J 2 bases; nucleotides not matched to a gene: 5. The CDR3 nucleotides read TGTGCCAGTAGTATTGCCGGGACAGGGCCCTACGAGCAGTACTTC. This gives the protein CASSIAGTGPYEQYF.

This clone was observed a handful of times. The DNA of the CDR3 is TGTGCCAGCAGTTACGGGACAGGACGCTACGAGCAGTACTTC. Protein sequence: CASSYGTGRYEQYF. This chain links TRBV6-5 with TRBJ2-5, with TRBD1 identical over 8 bases. Near its end, the DNA agrees better with TRBJ2-7, so the J call may be wrong. The CDR3 spans 14 residues. The germline V gene has CDR1 MNHEY and CDR2 SVGAGI.

Turning to this clone: A junction end diverges from the germline sequence, so it may reflect a read error. V is TRBV5-6 and J is TRBJ2-7, with 7 bases aligning to TRBD1. CDR1 is SGHDT and CDR2 is YYEEEE in the germline V gene. The CDR3 is made up of 14 amino acids. This CDR3 reads CASGFPGQNYEQCF. The CDR3 DNA follows: TGTGCCAGCGGATTTCCGGGACAGAACTACGAGCAGTGCTTC. Variable domain in full (rest from reference TRBV5-6 and TRBJ2-7): DAGVTQSPTHLIKTRGQQVTLRCSPKSGHDTVSWYQQALGQGPQFIFQYYEEEERQRGNFPDRFSGHQFPNYSSELNVNALLLGDSALYLCASGFPGQNYEQCFGPGTRLTVT.

The chain uses TRBV4-1 and TRBJ1-2; 9 nucleotides line up with TRBD1. V gave up 3 bases and J gave up 5 bases; unmatched junction bases: 4. From germline, CDR1 is MGHRA and CDR2 YSYEKL. This CDR3 is built from 14 residues. CDR3 sequence reads: CASSHLQGAYGYTF. In nucleotides, the CDR3 is TGCGCCAGCAGCCACCTACAGGGGGCTTATGGCTACACCTTC.

The V gene is TRBV6-5, the J gene TRBJ2-7; D might be TRBD2 (7 bases). Trimming shortened V by 4 bases and J by 1 base, and 11 bases separated the two germline ends. This CDR3 is 14 amino acids long. CDR1 MNHEY and CDR2 SVGAGI come from the germline V gene. The DNA for the CDR3 is TGTGCCAGCAGTTCGGCGGGGGCTTCCTACGAGCAGTACTTC. This gives the protein CASSSAGASYEQYF.

The V call is TRBV7-2, the J call TRBJ1-6, with D possibly being TRBD1 (6 bases). The CDR3 totals 13 residues. The germline V gene has CDR1 SGHTA and CDR2 FQGNSA. V lost 5 bases to trimming and J lost 9 bases, with 11 bases between them. The CDR3 is CASSVGTLSPLHF. For the CDR3, the DNA is TGTGCCAGCAGCGTCGGGACACTTTCACCCCTCCACTTT. Drawing the rest from reference TRBV7-2 and TRBJ1-6, the complete variable domain is GAGVSQSPSNKVTEKGKDVELRCDPISGHTALYWYRQSLGQGLEFLIYFQGNSAPDKSGLPSDRFSAERTGGSVSTLTIQRTQQEDSAVYLCASSVGTLSPLHFGNGTRLTVT.

This clone was seen a handful of times. This rearrangement joins TRBV5-1 to TRBJ2-3; D not resolved. Germline assignment: CDR1 SGHRS and CDR2 YFSETQ. With 4 bases removed from V and 0 bases from J, the gap between germline ends came to 15 bases. The CDR3 sequence is 16 residues long. The CDR3 DNA reads TGCGCCAGCAGCACCGCTCGCGGCCCTAGCACAGATACGCAGTATTTT. Protein sequence: CASSTARGPSTDTQYF.